These 9 T cell receptor beta chains share one sample of origin, sequenced in a study of naive and memory T cell subsets. The beta constant-region primer was an equimolar mix of two oligonucleotides covering TRBC1 and TRBC2. Ligated cDNA was amplified by four rounds of PCR with nested alpha and beta constant-region primers and SP2. TCRdb processed the UMI-ligation and nested PCR reads anew with MiXCR; each CDR3 protein has one entry. The repertoire consists of fewer than 9,500 distinct CDR3 sequences, with around 28% occurring once and the leading ten covering 59%. Sequenced material: CD8+ TEMRA cells from blood. This sample's subset: effector memory re-expressing CD45RA, CD45RA+ CD27-. These receptors originate from a human donor in good health.

This clonotype is medium-sized (0.01 to 0.1%) in the sample. The chain combines TRBV20-1 with TRBJ2-1; tentative D call: TRBD2 (6 bases). The V and J ends lost 3 bases and 4 bases respectively, with 13 bases between them. CDR3 size: 14 residues. From germline, CDR1 is DFQATT and CDR2 SNEGSKA (reference sequence). The DNA for the CDR3 is TGCAGTGCTAGCAACGGCGGGGCTTACAATGAGCAGTTCTTC. It codes for CSASNGGAYNEQFF.

This chain uses TRBV9 with TRBJ2-5; no firm D call. Trimming removed 0 bases at V and 0 bases at J, with 9 bases between. This CDR3 region has 15 residues. Germline values: CDR1 SGDLS, CDR2 YYNGEE. Here the CDR3 DNA reads TGTGCCAGCAGCGTAGGTCGGACCAACCAAGAGACCCAGTACTTC. Encoded protein: CASSVGRTNQETQYF.

In its sample, this clonotype was seen a few times. The chain has TRBV20-1 and TRBJ1-5, with D hard to call. Germline V gene lookup returns CDR1 DFQATT and CDR2 SNEGSKA (reference sequence). CDR3 length: 15 amino acids. Trimming left V 0 bases short and J 0 bases short, with 9 bases between. The CDR3 DNA reads TGCAGTGCTAGAGAGGCAGAGATTAGCAATCAGCCCCAGCATTTT. Amino acids: CSAREAEISNQPQHF.

The rearrangement links TRBV9 to TRBJ2-6, with a weak D call TRBD2 (5 bases). Trimming removed 5 bases from V and 1 base from J, with 13 bases in between. The CDR3 runs 16 residues. Germline V CDR1 and CDR2: SGDLS, YYNGEE. The CDR3 DNA is TGTGCCAGCAGTGAGATCGGGGAGTCTGGGGCCAACGTCCTGACTTTC. Protein sequence: CASSEIGESGANVLTF.

This clonotype was found a few times. The rearrangement uses TRBV4-3 and TRBJ2-7; TRBD2 agrees at 7 bases. Germline CDR1 is LGHNA and CDR2 is YSLEER. CDR3 length equals 15 residues. Trimming at V came to 1 base and at J to 3 bases, leaving 6 bases not matched to a gene. The CDR3 DNA sequence: TGCGCCAGCAGCCAAGGAGCGGGATTAGTCTACGAGCAGTACTTC. Protein sequence: CASSQGAGLVYEQYF.

This clonotype showed up many times. The chain joins TRBV24-1 to TRBJ2-3; 7 bases are a match to TRBD2. With 10 bases clipped from V and 0 bases from J, the junction kept 3 bases outside the gene matches. CDR1 and CDR2 from the germline V gene are KGHDR and SFDVKD. The CDR3 covers 13 residues. The CDR3 DNA sequence: TGTGCCACTAACGGGGGGAGCACAGATACGCAGTATTTT. Protein sequence: CATNGGSTDTQYF.

This clonotype was observed many times. The CDR3 region is CASQDPSNSPLHF. DNA of the CDR3: TGTGCCAGTCAGGATCCCTCTAATTCACCCCTCCACTTT. The rearrangement joins TRBV27 to TRBJ1-6; D gene ambiguous. With 9 bases removed from V and 6 bases from J, the gap between germline ends came to 12 bases. This CDR3 is 13 amino acids long. CDR1 MNHEY and CDR2 SMNVEV come from the germline V gene (reference sequence).

The chain carries TRBV9 and TRBJ2-3, with D tentatively TRBD1 (6 bases). V was trimmed by 3 bases and J by 4 bases, leaving 15 bases between them. The CDR3 totals 15 residues. Germline loops: CDR1 SGDLS, CDR2 YYNGEE. The CDR3 region is CASSEQGVQPDTQYF. The CDR3 DNA sequence: TGTGCCAGCAGCGAACAGGGTGTGCAACCAGATACGCAGTATTTT. The full variable domain, its missing parts supplied by reference TRBV9 and TRBJ2-3, is DSGVTQTPKHLITATGQRVTLRCSPRSGDLSVYWYQQSLDQGLQFLIQYYNGEERAKGNILERFSAQQFPDLHSELNLSSLELGDSALYFCASSEQGVQPDTQYFGPGTRLTVL.

The chain's CDR3 is CSVGPGETQYF. Here the CDR3 DNA reads TGCAGCGTCGGCCCGGGAGAGACCCAGTACTTC. V gene TRBV29-1 combines with J gene TRBJ2-5; no reliable D call. CDR1 is SQVTM and CDR2 is ANQGSEA in the germline V gene. Trimming cost V 6 bases and J 4 bases, with 9 bases left between them. The length of the CDR3 is 11 residues.